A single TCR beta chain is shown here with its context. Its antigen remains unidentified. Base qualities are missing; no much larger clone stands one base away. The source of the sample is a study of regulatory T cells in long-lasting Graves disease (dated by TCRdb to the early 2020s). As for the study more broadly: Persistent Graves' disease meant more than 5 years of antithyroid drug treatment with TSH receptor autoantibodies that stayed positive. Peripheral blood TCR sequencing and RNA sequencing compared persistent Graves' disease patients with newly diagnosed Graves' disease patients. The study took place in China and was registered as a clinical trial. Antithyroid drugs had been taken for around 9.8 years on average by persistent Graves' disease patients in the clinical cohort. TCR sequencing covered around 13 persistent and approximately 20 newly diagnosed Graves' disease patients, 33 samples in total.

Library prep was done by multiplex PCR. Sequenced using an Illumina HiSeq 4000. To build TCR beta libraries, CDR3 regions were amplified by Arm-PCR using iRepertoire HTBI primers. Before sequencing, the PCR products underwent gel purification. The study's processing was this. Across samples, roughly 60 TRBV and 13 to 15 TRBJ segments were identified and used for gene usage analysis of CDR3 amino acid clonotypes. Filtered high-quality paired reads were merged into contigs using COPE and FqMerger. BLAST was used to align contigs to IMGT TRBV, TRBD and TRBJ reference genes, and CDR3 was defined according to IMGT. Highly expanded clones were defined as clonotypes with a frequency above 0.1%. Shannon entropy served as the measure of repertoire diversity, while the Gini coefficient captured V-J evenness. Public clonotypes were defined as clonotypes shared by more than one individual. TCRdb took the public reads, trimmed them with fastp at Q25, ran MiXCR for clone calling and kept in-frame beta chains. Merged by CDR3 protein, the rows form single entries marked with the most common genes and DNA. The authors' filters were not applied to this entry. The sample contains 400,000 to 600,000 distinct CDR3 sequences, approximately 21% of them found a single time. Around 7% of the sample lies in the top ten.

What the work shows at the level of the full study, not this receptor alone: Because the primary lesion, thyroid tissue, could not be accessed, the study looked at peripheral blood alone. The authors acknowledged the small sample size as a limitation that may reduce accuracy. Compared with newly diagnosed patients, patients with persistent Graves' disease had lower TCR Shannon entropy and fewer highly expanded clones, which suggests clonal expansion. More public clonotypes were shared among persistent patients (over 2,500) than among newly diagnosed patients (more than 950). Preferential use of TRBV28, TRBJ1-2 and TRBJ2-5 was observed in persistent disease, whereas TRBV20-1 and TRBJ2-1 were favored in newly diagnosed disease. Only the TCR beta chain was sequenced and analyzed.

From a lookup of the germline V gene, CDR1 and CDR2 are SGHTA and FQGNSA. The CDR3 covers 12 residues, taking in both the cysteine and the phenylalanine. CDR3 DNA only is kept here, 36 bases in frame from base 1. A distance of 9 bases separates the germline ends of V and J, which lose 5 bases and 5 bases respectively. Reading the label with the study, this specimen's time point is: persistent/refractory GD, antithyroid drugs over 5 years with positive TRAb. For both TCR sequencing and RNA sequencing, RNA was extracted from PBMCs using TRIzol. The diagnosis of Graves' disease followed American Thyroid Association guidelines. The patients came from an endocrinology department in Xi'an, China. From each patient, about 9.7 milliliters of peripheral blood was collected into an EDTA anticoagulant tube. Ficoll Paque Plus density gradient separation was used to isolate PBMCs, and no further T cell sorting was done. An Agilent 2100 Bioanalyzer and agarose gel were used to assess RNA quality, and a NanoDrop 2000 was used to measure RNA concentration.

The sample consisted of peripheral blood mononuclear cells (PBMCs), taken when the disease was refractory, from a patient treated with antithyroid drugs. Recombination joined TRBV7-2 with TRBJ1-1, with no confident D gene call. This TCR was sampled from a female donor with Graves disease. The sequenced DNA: TGTGCCAGCAGCCTATATGCGACTGAAGCTTTCTTT. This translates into CASSLYATEAFF.